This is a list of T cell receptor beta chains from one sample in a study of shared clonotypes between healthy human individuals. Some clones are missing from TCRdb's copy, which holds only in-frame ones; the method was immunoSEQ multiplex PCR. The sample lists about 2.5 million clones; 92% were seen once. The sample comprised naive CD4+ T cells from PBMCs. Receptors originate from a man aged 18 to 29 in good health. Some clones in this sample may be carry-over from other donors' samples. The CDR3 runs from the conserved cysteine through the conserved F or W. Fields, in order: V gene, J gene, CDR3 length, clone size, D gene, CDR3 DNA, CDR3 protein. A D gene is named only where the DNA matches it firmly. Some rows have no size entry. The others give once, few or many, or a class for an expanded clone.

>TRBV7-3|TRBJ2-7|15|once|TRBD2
TGTGCCAGCAGCTTCGCCGGGACTAGCTCCTACGAGCAGTACTTC
CASSFAGTSSYEQYF
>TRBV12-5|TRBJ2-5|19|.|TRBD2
TGTGCTAGTGGTTTGGTACGGTGGAGTAGCGGGAGCGGGAAAGAGACCCAGTACTTC
CASGLVRWSSGSGKETQYF
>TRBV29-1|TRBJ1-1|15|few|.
TGCAGCGTTCTGAACAGGGAAGGCCTGAACACTGAAGCTTTCTTT
CSVLNREGLNTEAFF
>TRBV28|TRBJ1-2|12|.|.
TGTGCCAGCAGTCTCAGATCCTATGGCTACACCTTC
CASSLRSYGYTF
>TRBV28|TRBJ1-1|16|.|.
TGTGCCAGCAGTTTATTATATGGTGGCCTCAACACTGAAGCTTTCTTT
CASSLLYGGLNTEAFF
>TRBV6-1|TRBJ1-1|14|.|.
TGTGCCAGCAACGGGGCAGCTAGGGGGACTGAAGCTTTCTTT
CASNGAARGTEAFF
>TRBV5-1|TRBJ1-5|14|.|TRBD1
TGCGCCAGCAGCGATGGGACAGGGAGGCAGCCCCAGCATTTT
CASSDGTGRQPQHF
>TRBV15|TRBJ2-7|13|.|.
TGTGCCACCAGCAGAGATCGGAGACACGAGCAGTACTTC
CATSRDRRHEQYF
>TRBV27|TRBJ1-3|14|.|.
TGTGCCAGCAGGCGGGGACCCTCTGGAAACACCATATATTTT
CASRRGPSGNTIYF
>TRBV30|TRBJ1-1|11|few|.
TGTGCCTGTGCAGTAAACACTGAAGCTTTCTTT
CACAVNTEAFF
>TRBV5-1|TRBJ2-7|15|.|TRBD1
TGCGCCAGCAGCTTGGAAGGGACAGGGGTTAGCGAGCAGTACTTC
CASSLEGTGVSEQYF
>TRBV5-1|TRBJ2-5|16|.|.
TGCGCCACATGCCGTGGGCCGGCAGGGTTAGGCGAGACCCAGTACTTC
CATCRGPAGLGETQYF
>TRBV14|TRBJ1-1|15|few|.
TGTGCCAGCAGCCAAACTCGGGGTATGAACACTGAAGCTTTCTTT
CASSQTRGMNTEAFF
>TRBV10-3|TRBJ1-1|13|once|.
TGTGCCATCAGACGAACAGCCGAGAGAGAAGCTTTCTTT
CAIRRTAEREAFF
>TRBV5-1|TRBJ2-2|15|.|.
TGCGCCGGCACAGATGGGGCGGCGAACACCGGGGAGCTGTTTTTT
CAGTDGAANTGELFF
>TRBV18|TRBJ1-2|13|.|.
TGTGCCAGCTCACCTATGGGGGGACGTGGCTACACCTTC
CASSPMGGRGYTF
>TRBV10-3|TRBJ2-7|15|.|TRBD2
TGTGCCATCAGGGACGTAGCGGGAGGATCATCCGAGCAGTACTTC
CAIRDVAGGSSEQYF
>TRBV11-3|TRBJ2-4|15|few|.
TGTGCCAGCAGCCCTAAAGCCGCCTCGCAGGACATTCAGTACTTC
CASSPKAASQDIQYF
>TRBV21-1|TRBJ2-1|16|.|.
TGTGCCAGCAGCAGGATGGACCACCTCAACTACAATGAGCAGTTCTTC
CASSRMDHLNYNEQFF
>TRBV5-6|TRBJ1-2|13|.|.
TGTGCCAGCAGCTTGGACAGCTACTATGGCTACACCTTC
CASSLDSYYGYTF